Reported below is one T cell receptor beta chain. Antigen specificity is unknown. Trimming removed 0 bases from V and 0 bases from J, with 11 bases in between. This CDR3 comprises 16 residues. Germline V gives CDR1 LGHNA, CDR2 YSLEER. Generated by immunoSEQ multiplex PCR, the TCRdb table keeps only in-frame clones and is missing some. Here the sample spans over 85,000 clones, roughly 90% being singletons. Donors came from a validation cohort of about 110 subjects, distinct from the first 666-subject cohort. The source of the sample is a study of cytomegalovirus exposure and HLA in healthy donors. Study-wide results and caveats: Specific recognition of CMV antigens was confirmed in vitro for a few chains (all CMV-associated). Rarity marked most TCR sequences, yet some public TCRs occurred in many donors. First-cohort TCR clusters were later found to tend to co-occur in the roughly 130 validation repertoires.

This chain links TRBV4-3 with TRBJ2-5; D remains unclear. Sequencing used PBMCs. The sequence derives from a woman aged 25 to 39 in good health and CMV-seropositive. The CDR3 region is CASSQDRLLYQETQYF. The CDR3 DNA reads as TGCGCCAGCAGCCAAGATAGACTCCTGTACCAAGAGACCCAGTACTTC.